The T cell receptor (beta chain) described here comes from a study of cytomegalovirus exposure and HLA in healthy donors. Study at large: Early released data comprised about 85 million unique TCRs from HLA-typed donors. Study outcomes and limitations: The Asian-associated ancestry cluster reportedly had fewer N-insertions than the 666-donor mean in a later analysis.

Donors consisted of healthy bone marrow donors. This clone appeared a few times. What it binds is not known. Primers for the PCR totalled 60 Vbeta and 13 Jbeta. Sequencing used immunoSEQ multiplex PCR; TCRdb keeps in-frame clones, though not all of them. Counted here are roughly 100,000 clones, more than 75% occurring once; the ten biggest clones make up 10% to 13%. Material for sequencing was PBMCs. The clonotype originates from a human donor in good health.

The CDR3 DNA sequence: TGTGCCAGCAGTTTGTCGGACAGGGGCCAAGGAGAGCAGTACTTC. Its translation is CASSLSDRGQGEQYF. This chain joins TRBV28 and TRBJ2-7, with TRBD1 matching over 9 bases. V lost 3 bases to trimming and J lost 7 bases; unmatched junction nucleotides: 10. From germline, CDR1 is MDHEN and CDR2 SYDVKM. The CDR3 length is 15 residues.